This T cell receptor beta chain was sequenced in a study of cytomegalovirus exposure and HLA in healthy donors. Study conclusions and caveats: In a later analysis, roughly 17,000 TCR beta sequences were associated with HLA alleles at 0.05 false discovery rate. TCR beta sequences reportedly predicted most subjects' HLA-A and HLA-B alleles accurately.

Use of 60 Vbeta and 13 Jbeta primers characterized the PCR. Using immunoSEQ multiplex PCR, the repertoire was profiled, and TCRdb retains in-frame clones only, with some absent. Here the sample spans 55,000 to 90,000 clones, around 78% being singletons. As concerns this clone: Its cognate antigen is unknown.

V lost 4 bases, J lost 2 bases, and 13 bases lay in between. CDR3 length: 15 residues. Germline lookup yields CDR1 SGHRS and CDR2 YFSETQ. This TCR was sampled from a man over 45 in good health and CMV-seronegative. Material for sequencing was PBMCs. This chain connects TRBV5-1 to TRBJ2-1; no firm D call. The CDR3 spells CASSPEAGTYNEQFF. CDR3 nucleotides: TGCGCCAGCAGCCCGGAAGCAGGAACCTACAATGAGCAGTTCTTC.